A selection of T cell receptor beta chains follows, all from one sample in a study of blood T cell repertoires in COVID-19. Profiling relied on immunoSEQ multiplex PCR, and the TCRdb table lists in-frame clones only, not all of them. The repertoire holds 140,000 or so clones, with around 87% as singletons. The source material was peripheral blood. These receptor sequences come from a woman aged 55-69 years with active COVID-19. CDR3s include the opening cysteine and the closing phenylalanine or tryptophan. The D gene is left open where the match is weak. Clone sizes are given selectively: once, few, many, or a class where the clone is expanded.

once	.	TRBV6-2/TRBV6-3	TRBJ2-5	CASSKPAGETQYF	TGTGCCAGCAGTAAGCCGGCAGGGGAGACCCAGTACTTC
.	.	TRBV15	TRBJ2-1	CATSRDLYRGEQFF	TGTGCCACCAGCAGAGACTTATATAGAGGTGAGCAGTTCTTC
.	.	TRBV9	TRBJ2-1	CASSANSYNEQFF	TGTGCCAGCAGCGCAAATTCCTACAATGAGCAGTTCTTC
.	.	TRBV2	TRBJ2-2	CASSAGETNTGELFF	TGTGCCAGCAGTGCCGGGGAAACGAACACCGGGGAGCTGTTTTTT
.	.	TRBV5-1	TRBJ2-3	CASSLPRSPRGTDTQYF	TGCGCCAGCAGCTTGCCTCGGAGTCCGAGGGGCACAGATACGCAGTATTTT
.	.	TRBV7-2	TRBJ2-1	CASGGGPYNEQFF	TGTGCCAGTGGCGGGGGCCCCTACAATGAGCAGTTCTTC
.	TRBD1	TRBV15	TRBJ2-7	CATSRWGTADLISYEQYF	TGTGCCACCAGCAGATGGGGGACAGCCGACCTAATTTCCTACGAGCAGTACTTC
.	.	TRBV2	TRBJ2-1	CASTSLREQFF	TGTGCCAGCACCTCACTCAGGGAGCAGTTCTTC
.	.	TRBV6-1	TRBJ2-3	CASSEVTTPDTQYF	TGTGCCAGCAGTGAGGTGACTACCCCAGATACGCAGTATTTT
.	.	TRBV14	TRBJ2-1	CASSIFGYNEQFF	TGTGCCAGCAGCATTTTCGGGTACAATGAGCAGTTCTTC
.	.	TRBV18	TRBJ1-1	CASSPPSRNTEAFF	TGTGCCAGCTCACCACCTAGCAGGAACACTGAAGCTTTCTTT
.	.	TRBV5-1	TRBJ2-5	CASSPRTRGETQYF	TGCGCCAGCAGCCCAAGAACTAGAGGAGAGACCCAGTACTTC
.	.	TRBV18	TRBJ1-2	CASSPPLWTDQRTNYGYTF	TGTGCCAGCTCACCACCGCTTTGGACAGACCAACGCACTAACTATGGCTACACCTTC
.	.	TRBV27	TRBJ2-1	CASSLGPPTQYNEQFF	TGTGCCAGCAGTCTGGGGCCGCCCACACAATACAATGAGCAGTTCTTC
.	TRBD2	TRBV7-9	TRBJ2-5	CASSHGSGTQGQETQYF	TGTGCCAGCAGCCATGGGAGCGGGACGCAAGGACAAGAGACCCAGTACTTC
.	.	TRBV21-1	TRBJ2-3	CASGTSTDTQYF	TGTGCCAGCGGGACTAGCACAGATACGCAGTATTTT
few	TRBD2	TRBV5-1	TRBJ2-7	CASSEAGVSYEQYF	TGCGCCAGCAGTGAAGCGGGAGTCTCCTACGAGCAGTACTTC
.	TRBD1	TRBV2	TRBJ1-6	CASTGQGPYSPLHF	TGTGCCAGCACCGGACAGGGGCCGTATTCACCCCTCCACTTT
.	TRBD1	TRBV7-2	TRBJ1-4	CASSRQGTNEKLFF	TGTGCCAGCAGTCGACAGGGAACTAATGAAAAACTGTTTTTT
.	.	TRBV18	TRBJ1-1	CASSPGQNTEAFF	TGTGCCAGCTCACCAGGCCAGAACACTGAAGCTTTCTTT
.	TRBD1	TRBV5-1	TRBJ2-7	CASSRTGNYEQYF	TGCGCCAGCAGCCGGACAGGGAACTACGAGCAGTACTTC
.	TRBD2	TRBV24-1	TRBJ2-3	CATSGPRTSGRAERADTQYF	TGTGCCACCAGTGGCCCCCGGACTAGCGGGAGGGCCGAAAGGGCAGATACGCAGTATTTT
.	TRBD2	TRBV3-1/TRBV3-2	TRBJ2-1	CASSQGTSSYNEQFF	TGTGCCAGCAGCCAAGGGACTAGCAGCTACAATGAGCAGTTCTTC
.	TRBD1	TRBV6-5	TRBJ1-1	CASIQDRGNTEAFF	TGTGCCAGCATCCAAGACAGGGGCAACACTGAAGCTTTCTTT
.	TRBD2	TRBV27	TRBJ2-3	CASSQREGQRDTQYF	TGTGCCAGCAGTCAACGGGAGGGCCAAAGAGATACGCAGTATTTT
.	.	TRBV7-2	TRBJ1-2	CASSLGRDYGYTF	TGTGCCAGCAGCTTAGGAAGAGATTATGGCTACACCTTC
.	TRBD2	TRBV24-1	TRBJ2-3	CATSDLIGLAVTDTQYF	TGTGCCACCAGTGATTTGATAGGGCTAGCGGTCACAGATACGCAGTATTTT
once	TRBD1	TRBV18	TRBJ2-7	CASSPSTGVGCEQYF	TGTGCCAGCTCACCCTCGACAGGGGTTGGGTGCGAGCAGTACTTC
.	TRBD1	TRBV4-2	TRBJ2-7	CASSPRQGTYEQYF	TGTGCCAGCAGCCCCCGACAGGGAACCTACGAGCAGTACTTC
.	.	TRBV30	TRBJ1-4	CAWSGGGTNEKLFF	TGTGCCTGGAGTGGCGGTGGAACTAATGAAAAACTGTTTTTT
.	TRBD1	TRBV4-3	TRBJ2-1	CASSQNRDSYNEQFF	TGCGCCAGCAGCCAAAACCGGGACAGCTACAATGAGCAGTTCTTC
.	TRBD1	TRBV5-1	TRBJ1-4	CASSLKTGKEKLFF	TGCGCCAGCAGCTTAAAGACAGGGAAGGAAAAACTGTTTTTT
.	TRBD1	TRBV6-1	TRBJ1-2	CASSESTGGRYGYTF	TGTGCCAGCAGTGAGTCGACAGGGGGCCGCTATGGCTACACCTTC